The 5 T cell receptor beta chains listed next were all sequenced from one sample in a study of shared clonotypes between healthy human individuals. TCRdb's copy holds only in-frame clones and misses some; the assay was immunoSEQ multiplex PCR. This sample yields more than 1.2 million clones, of which around 98.5% are seen a single time; under 0.45% belongs to the top ten. Sequencing was performed on naive CD4+ T cells sorted from blood. The subset was: CD45RA+ positively selected. Receptors were obtained from a man aged 25 to 40 in good health.

V gene TRBV6-5 combines with J gene TRBJ2-7; D is possibly TRBD1 or TRBD2 (5 bases each). Trimming took 4 bases from V and 3 from J, leaving 13 bases between them. Germline lookup yields CDR1 MNHEY and CDR2 SVGAGI. The CDR3 totals 14 residues. The chain's CDR3 is CASSSGTFGYEQYF. DNA for the CDR3: TGTGCCAGCAGTTCTGGGACGTTCGGCTACGAGCAGTACTTC.

The chain uses TRBV28 and TRBJ1-5, with 8 bases lining up with TRBD1. The germline CDR1 and CDR2 sequences are MDHEN and SYDVKM. The CDR3 contains 17 residues. With V trimmed by 6 bases and J by 3 bases, 13 bases remained unmatched. The CDR3, as DNA: TGTGCCAGCAGCCCTTTGGACAGGGCTGAGGTCAATCAGCCCCAGCATTTT. It yields the protein CASSPLDRAEVNQPQHF.

V gene TRBV4-3 combines with J gene TRBJ2-3; 7 nucleotides match TRBD1. Germline-derived CDR1 and CDR2 are LGHNA and YSLEER. The J segment lost 0 bases and the V segment lost 4 bases, leaving 10 bases of the junction unmatched. This CDR3 has 17 residues. CDR3 loop: CASSRTRQGQSTDTQYF. For the CDR3, the DNA is TGCGCCAGCAGCCGGACCAGACAGGGACAAAGCACAGATACGCAGTATTTT.

J is TRBJ2-3 and V is TRBV10-1; TRBD2 aligns across 12 bases. J gave up 4 bases and V 4 bases, and 0 bases lay outside the gene matches. CDR1 is WNHNN, CDR2 SYGVQD, per germline (reference sequence). The CDR3 is 14 amino acids. The CDR3 region is CASSGLAGADTQYF. In DNA form, the CDR3 reads TGCGCCAGCAGTGGACTAGCGGGGGCAGATACGCAGTATTTT.

The chain uses TRBV19 and TRBJ2-2, with 7 bases matching TRBD2. The V segment lost 7 bases and the J segment 1 base; nucleotides outside the gene matches: 3. Germline CDR1 LNHDA, CDR2 SQIVND (reference sequence). The CDR3 runs 14 residues. The CDR3 spells CASKGLMNTGELFF. CDR3 in DNA: TGTGCCAGTAAGGGACTAATGAACACCGGGGAGCTGTTTTTT.